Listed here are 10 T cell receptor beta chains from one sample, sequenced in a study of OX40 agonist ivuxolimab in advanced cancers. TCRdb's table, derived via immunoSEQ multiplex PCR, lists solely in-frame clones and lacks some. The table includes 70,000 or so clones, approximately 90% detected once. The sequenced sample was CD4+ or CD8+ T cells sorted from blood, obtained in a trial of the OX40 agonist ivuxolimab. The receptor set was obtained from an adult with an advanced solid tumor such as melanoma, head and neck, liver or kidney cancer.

CDR3 DNA: TGTGCCAGCTCGGGCTTTTACGAGCAGTACTTC. Translated: CASSGFYEQYF. The chain employs TRBV28 and TRBJ2-7; D is uncertain. Germline CDR1 MDHEN, CDR2 SYDVKM. Trimming pared 8 bases from V and 4 bases from J, leaving 9 bases between. The CDR3 has 11 residues.

CDR3 amino acids: CASSYSGGRNEKLFF. CDR3 DNA: TGTGCCAGCAGTTACAGCGGGGGGCGGAATGAAAAACTGTTTTTT. This chain links TRBV6-6 with TRBJ1-4, with D perhaps matching TRBD1 (6 bases). The CDR3 totals 15 residues. The germline V gene encodes CDR1 MNHNY and CDR2 SVGAGI (reference sequence). V lost 2 bases to trimming and J lost 5 bases, with 12 bases between them.

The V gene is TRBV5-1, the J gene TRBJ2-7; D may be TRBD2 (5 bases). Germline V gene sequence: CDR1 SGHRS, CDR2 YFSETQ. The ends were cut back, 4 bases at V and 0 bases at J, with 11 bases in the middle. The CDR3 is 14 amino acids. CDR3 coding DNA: TGCGCCAGCAGCCTGGAGGTTAGCTCCTACGAGCAGTACTTC. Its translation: CASSLEVSSYEQYF.

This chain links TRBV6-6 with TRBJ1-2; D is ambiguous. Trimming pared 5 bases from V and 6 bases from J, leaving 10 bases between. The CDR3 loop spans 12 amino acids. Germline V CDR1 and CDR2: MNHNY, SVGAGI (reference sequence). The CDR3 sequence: CASSDTADGYTF. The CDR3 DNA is TGTGCCAGCAGTGACACTGCGGATGGCTACACCTTC.

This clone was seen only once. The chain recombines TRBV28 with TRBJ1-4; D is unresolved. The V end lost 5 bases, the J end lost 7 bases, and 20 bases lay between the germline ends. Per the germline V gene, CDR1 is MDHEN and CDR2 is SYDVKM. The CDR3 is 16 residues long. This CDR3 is CASSPIDLRGTEKLFF. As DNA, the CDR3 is TGTGCCAGCAGTCCGATCGATCTTCGGGGAACTGAAAAACTGTTTTTT. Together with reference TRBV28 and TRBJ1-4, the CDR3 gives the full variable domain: DVKVTQSSRYLVKRTGEKVFLECVQDMDHENMFWYRQDPGLGLRLIYFSYDVKMKEKGDIPEGYSVSREKKERFSLILESASTNQTSMYLCASSPIDLRGTEKLFFGSGTQLSVL.

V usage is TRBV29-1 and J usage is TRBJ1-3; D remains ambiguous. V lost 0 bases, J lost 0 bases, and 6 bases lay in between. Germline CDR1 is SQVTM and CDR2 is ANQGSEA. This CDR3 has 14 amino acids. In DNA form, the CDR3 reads TGCAGCGTTGAAGAGTGGAGCTCTGGAAACACCATATATTTT. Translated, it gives CSVEEWSSGNTIYF.

The CDR3 nucleotides are TGTGCCCTCCGGACTAGCGGGATACGGAGCTCCTACAATGAGCAGTTCTTC. Translated: CALRTSGIRSSYNEQFF. This chain uses TRBV30 with TRBJ2-1; 12 bases agree with TRBD2. V trimming: 8 bases; J trimming: 0 bases; junction bases outside the gene matches: 11. The CDR3 consists of 17 residues. Per the germline V gene, CDR1 is GTSNPN and CDR2 is SVGIG (reference sequence).

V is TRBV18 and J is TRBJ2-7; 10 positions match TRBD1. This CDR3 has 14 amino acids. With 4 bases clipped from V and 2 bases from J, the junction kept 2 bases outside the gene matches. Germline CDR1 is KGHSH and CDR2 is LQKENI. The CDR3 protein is CASSLGTGAYEQYF. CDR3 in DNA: TGTGCCAGCTCACTCGGGACAGGGGCCTACGAGCAGTACTTC. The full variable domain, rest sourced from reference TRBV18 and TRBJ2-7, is NAGVMQNPRHLVRRRGQEARLRCSPMKGHSHVYWYRQLPEEGLKFMVYLQKENIIDESGMPKERFSAEFPKEGPSILRIQQVVRGDSAAYFCASSLGTGAYEQYFGPGTRLTVT.

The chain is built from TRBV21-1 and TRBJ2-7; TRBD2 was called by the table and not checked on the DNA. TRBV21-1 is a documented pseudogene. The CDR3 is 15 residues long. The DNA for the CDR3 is TGTGCCAGCATCTATACTAGCGGGACACCCTACGAGCAGTACTTC. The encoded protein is CASIYTSGTPYEQYF.

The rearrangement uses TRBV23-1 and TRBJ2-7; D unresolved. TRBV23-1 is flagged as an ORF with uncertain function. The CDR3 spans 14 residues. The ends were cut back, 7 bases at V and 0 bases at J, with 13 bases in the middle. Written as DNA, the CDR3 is TGCGCCAGCACCCAGAGCCTTGACTCCTACGAGCAGTACTTC. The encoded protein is CASTQSLDSYEQYF.